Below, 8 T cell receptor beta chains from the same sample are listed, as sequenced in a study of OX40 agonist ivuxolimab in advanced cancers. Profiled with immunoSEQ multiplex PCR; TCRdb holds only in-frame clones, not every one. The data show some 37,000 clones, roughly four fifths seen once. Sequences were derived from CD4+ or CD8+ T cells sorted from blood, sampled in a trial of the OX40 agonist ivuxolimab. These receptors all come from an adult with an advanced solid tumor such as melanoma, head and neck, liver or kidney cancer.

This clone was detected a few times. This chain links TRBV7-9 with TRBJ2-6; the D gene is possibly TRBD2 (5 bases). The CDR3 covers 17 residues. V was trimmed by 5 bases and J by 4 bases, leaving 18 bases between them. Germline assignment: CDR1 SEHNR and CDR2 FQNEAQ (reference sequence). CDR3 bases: TGTGCCAGCAGCCCCCTTGGAGGACCGACGGGGGCCAACGTCCTGACTTTC. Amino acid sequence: CASSPLGGPTGANVLTF.

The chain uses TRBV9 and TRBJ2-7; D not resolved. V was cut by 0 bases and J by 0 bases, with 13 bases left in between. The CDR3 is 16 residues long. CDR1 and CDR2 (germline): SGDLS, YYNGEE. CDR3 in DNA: TGTGCCAGCAGCGTAGGGGCAGGCCTTAACTCCTACGAGCAGTACTTC. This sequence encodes CASSVGAGLNSYEQYF. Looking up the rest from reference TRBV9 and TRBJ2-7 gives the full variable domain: DSGVTQTPKHLITATGQRVTLRCSPRSGDLSVYWYQQSLDQGLQFLIQYYNGEERAKGNILERFSAQQFPDLHSELNLSSLELGDSALYFCASSVGAGLNSYEQYFGPGTRLTVT.

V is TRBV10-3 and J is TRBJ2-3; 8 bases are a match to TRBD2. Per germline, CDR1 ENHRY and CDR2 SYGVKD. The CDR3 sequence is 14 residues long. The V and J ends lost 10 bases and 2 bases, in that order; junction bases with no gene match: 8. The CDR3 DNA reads TGTGCCACCCTTGGCGGGGGGTCCACAGATACGCAGTATTTT. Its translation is CATLGGGSTDTQYF.

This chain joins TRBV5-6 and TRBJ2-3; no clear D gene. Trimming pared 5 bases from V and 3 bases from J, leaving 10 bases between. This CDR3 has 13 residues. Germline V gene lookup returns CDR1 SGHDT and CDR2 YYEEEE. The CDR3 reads CASSAWGTDTQYF. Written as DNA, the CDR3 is TGTGCCAGCAGTGCTTGGGGAACAGATACGCAGTATTTT.

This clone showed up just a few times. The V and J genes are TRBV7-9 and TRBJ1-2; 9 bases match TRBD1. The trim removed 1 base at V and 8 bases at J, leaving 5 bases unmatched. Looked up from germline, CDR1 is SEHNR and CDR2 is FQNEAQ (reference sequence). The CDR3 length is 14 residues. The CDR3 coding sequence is TGTGCCAGCAGCTTAGGACAGGGGGACGAGGGCTACACCTTC. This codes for CASSLGQGDEGYTF.

The CDR3 is CASSQGRNTEAFF. DNA of the CDR3: TGTGCCAGCAGCCAAGGCCGGAACACTGAAGCTTTCTTT. The chain couples TRBV28 to TRBJ1-1, with D unclear. V was trimmed by 6 bases and J by 1 base, leaving 9 bases between them. The CDR3 covers 13 residues. The germline V gene has CDR1 MDHEN and CDR2 SYDVKM.

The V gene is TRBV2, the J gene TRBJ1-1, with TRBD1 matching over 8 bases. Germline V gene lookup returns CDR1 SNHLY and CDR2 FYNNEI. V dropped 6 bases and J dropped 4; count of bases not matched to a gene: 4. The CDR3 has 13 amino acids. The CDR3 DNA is TGTGCCAGCAGCCAGGGGGCGCGCACTGAAGCTTTCTTT. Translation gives CASSQGARTEAFF.

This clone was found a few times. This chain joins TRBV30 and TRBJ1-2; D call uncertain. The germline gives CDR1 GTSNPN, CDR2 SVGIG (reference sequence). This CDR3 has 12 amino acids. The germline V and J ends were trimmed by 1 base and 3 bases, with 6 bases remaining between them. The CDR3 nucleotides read TGTGCCTGGAGTGAAGTCCACTATGGCTACACCTTC. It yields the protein CAWSEVHYGYTF.